The entry below gives a single T cell receptor beta chain sequence along with its context. The J segment lost 6 bases and the V segment lost 6 bases, leaving 6 bases of the junction unmatched. The CDR3 sequence is 15 residues long. Germline V CDR1 and CDR2: LNHDA, SQIVND (reference sequence). These data originate in a study of blood T cell repertoires in COVID-19. Looking at the study overall: Specimens from acute and convalescent COVID-19 originated in the United States, Italy and Spain. In each case, the material was cDNA or gDNA derived from T cells, B-cell-depleted T cells, or PBMCs.

Authors' analysis steps: Reference gene primer amplification gave estimated nucleated cell counts. The table came from immunoSEQ multiplex PCR; TCRdb's copy has only in-frame clones and leaves some out. V and J calls and clone size are copied from that table; D and trimming were computed from the DNA. The data hold about 190,000 clones, with around 90% observed a single time. The J gene is TRBJ2-3, the V gene TRBV19, with 13 bases identical to TRBD2. The source of this sequence is a man in his fifties or sixties with acute or convalescent COVID-19. Input material: peripheral blood. CDR3 amino acids: CASRQGLAGSDTQYF. CDR3 DNA: TGTGCCAGTAGACAGGGACTAGCGGGATCTGATACGCAGTATTTT.